The rows below give T cell receptor beta chains drawn from one sample of a study of neurological immune-mediated disorders. TCRdb independently ran MiXCR on the 5' RACE reads; one entry per CDR3 protein. The table has under 90,000 distinct CDR3 sequences, 10% seen once. Material: PBMCs. The receptors shown here come from a man aged 40-50 years in good health. Each CDR3 is given with its conserved first and last residue.

cdr3_aa v_call
CASSLAGETQYF TRBV7-2
CASSLGSVREAFF TRBV5-6
CASSLKAETQYF TRBV5-5
CASSYGTGGGEAFF TRBV6-6
CSARNPGGQFLF TRBV20-1
CASSQGFPSGRLPTLFF TRBV3-1
CASSFTGGSSGANVLTF TRBV5-1
CAISESLDRGSQPQHF TRBV10-3
CAISTGTSGLQETQYF TRBV7-9
CASSLTGEQFF TRBV5-6
CASSLSPQGYGYTF TRBV12-3/TRBV12-4
CASSILSDGPTDTQYF TRBV7-9
CATSGTGGKDTQYF TRBV24-1
CASSLATGSLYNEQFF TRBV27
CASSYIPRTGGPGYTEAFF TRBV5-1
CSARESGSGGPNDQFF TRBV20-1
CASRTSGYEQYF TRBV12-3/TRBV12-4
CAEEGVSSGNTIYF TRBV7-3
CASSSDTGMGVGELFF TRBV5-6
CASSYGGEGDTQYF TRBV5-6
CASSGTPYGAKNIQYF TRBV5-1
CASGAQGDVQPQHF TRBV6-1
CASSSSNGNTQYF TRBV11-2
CASSEHPLADSGTGELFF TRBV25-1
CASSTTGTAIYAAYF TRBV7-2
CASTTGLADSEQYF TRBV5-1
CASSPGIGGGETQYF TRBV18
CASSPRGTTTGELFF TRBV12-3/TRBV12-4
CSARDPRTVLYGYTF TRBV20-1
CASSDPQGQGAREQYF TRBV9
CATSSFSGDQPQHF TRBV15
CASKVAGARDTQYF TRBV5-1
CASASLAGALYEQYF TRBV27
CSARDPGGDNYGYTF TRBV20-1
CATRTGGTSYSNQPQHF TRBV24-1